The present T cell receptor (beta chain) was sequenced within a study of cytomegalovirus exposure and HLA in healthy donors. Overall study results and limits: TCR beta V segments were, for the most part, productive about 87% or about 30% of the time in an earlier analysis.

V was pared by 0 bases and J by 4 bases, with 14 bases between. The V gene's germline CDR1 is SGHKS and CDR2 YYEKEE (reference sequence). The CDR3 consists of 15 residues. Note on this clone: As yet, its antigen is unknown.

PCR used 60 Vbeta primers and 13 Jbeta primers. Measured with immunoSEQ multiplex PCR; TCRdb has only the in-frame clones, and not every one. The specimen's table records around 76,000 clones. The sample comprised PBMCs. The V gene is TRBV5-5, the J gene TRBJ2-7, with D possibly being TRBD2 (6 bases). The TCR comes from an older woman in good health and CMV-seronegative. The DNA for the CDR3 is TGTGCCAGCAGCTTGGCGGGGGATTTGATGTACGAGCAGTACTTC. Amino acids: CASSLAGDLMYEQYF.